The 13 T cell receptor beta chains in this list originate from one sample, sequenced in a study of CD8 T cells in Susac syndrome. After extraction with the RNeasy kit, about 0.45 to 1 ug of the RNA was reverse transcribed using random hexamers. One entry per CDR3 protein results from TCRdb running MiXCR on the immunoSEQ multiplex PCR reads. The sample lists over 350,000 distinct CDR3 sequences, more than 70% occurring once. Material for sequencing was CD8+ T cells from PBMCs. The source is a human donor with multiple sclerosis.

J is TRBJ2-1 and V is TRBV19; D is unclear. The CDR3 runs 13 residues. CDR1 is LNHDA, CDR2 SQIVND, per germline (reference sequence). The V end lost 0 bases, the J end lost 4 bases, and 4 bases lay between the germline ends. CDR3 DNA sequence: TGTGCCAGTAGTATAGATCTATACAATGAGCAGTTCTTC. Its protein product is CASSIDLYNEQFF.

The V and J genes are TRBV28 and TRBJ1-3; maybe TRBD1 (5 bases). Germline CDR1 reads MDHEN; CDR2 reads SYDVKM. There are 16 residues in the CDR3. Trimming shortened V by 9 bases and J by 0 bases, and 18 bases separated the two germline ends. For the CDR3, the DNA is TGTGCCAGAGGGATTGGGGGGAGTCACTCTGGAAACACCATATATTTT. Protein sequence: CARGIGGSHSGNTIYF.

The V and J genes are TRBV28 and TRBJ2-5; D remains unclear. Looked up from germline, CDR1 is MDHEN and CDR2 is SYDVKM. The CDR3 runs to 13 residues. V gave up 3 bases and J gave up 5 bases, with 10 bases separating them. The DNA of the CDR3 is TGTGCCAGCAGTTTTTGGGGATGGGAGACCCAGTACTTC. It is translated as CASSFWGWETQYF.

The V call is TRBV29-1, the J call TRBJ1-1; D is ambiguous. The CDR3 is made up of 15 amino acids. The germline V and J ends were trimmed by 0 bases and 5 bases, with 16 bases remaining between them. Looked up from germline, CDR1 is SQVTM and CDR2 is ANQGSEA. The CDR3 bases are TGCAGCGTTGAAGATCATCCAGCAGCGACGACTGAAGCTTTCTTT. It translates to CSVEDHPAATTEAFF.

The chain uses TRBV7-6 and TRBJ1-2; 7 bases line up with TRBD1. V shed 0 bases and J 4 bases; nucleotides not matched to a gene: 5. The CDR3 extends over 15 amino acids. The germline V gene has CDR1 SGHVS and CDR2 FNYEAQ. The CDR3 here is CASSLAAGQAYGYTF. The CDR3, as DNA: TGTGCCAGCAGCTTAGCGGCCGGACAGGCCTATGGCTACACCTTC.

This chain connects TRBV30 to TRBJ2-7; D remains ambiguous. The CDR3 sequence is 13 residues long. V gave up 0 bases and J gave up 1 base, with 7 bases separating them. Germline CDR1 and CDR2: GTSNPN and SVGIG (reference sequence). CDR3 in amino acids: CAWSVDISYEQYF. Here the CDR3 DNA reads TGTGCCTGGAGTGTAGACATTTCCTACGAGCAGTACTTC.

The chain joins TRBV9 to TRBJ1-1, with 7 bases matching TRBD1. CDR3 length: 14 amino acids. Germline V gene data show CDR1 as SGDLS and CDR2 as YYNGEE. V shed 0 bases and J 5 bases; nucleotides not matched to a gene: 4. The CDR3 reads CASSVVQGRTEAFF. The CDR3, as DNA: TGTGCCAGCAGCGTAGTACAGGGGAGAACTGAAGCTTTCTTT.

The V gene is TRBV19, the J gene TRBJ1-1; D is uncertain. Germline V gene sequence: CDR1 LNHDA, CDR2 SQIVND (reference sequence). V was pared by 0 bases and J by 8 bases, with 4 bases between. This CDR3 contains 11 residues. The CDR3 coding sequence is TGTGCCAGTAGTATAGAGTTCGAAGCTTTCTTT. As protein: CASSIEFEAFF. The complete variable domain, with remaining parts taken from reference TRBV19 and TRBJ1-1, reads DGGITQSPKYLFRKEGQNVTLSCEQNLNHDAMYWYRQDPGQGLRLIYYSQIVNDFQKGDIAEGYSVSREKKESFPLTVTSAQKNPTAFYLCASSIEFEAFFGQGTRLTVV.

In this sample, this clonotype turned up a few times. This sequence joins TRBV6-2 or TRBV6-3 and TRBJ2-7, with no clear D. The length of the CDR3 is 14 residues. Per the germline V gene, CDR1 is MNHEY and CDR2 is SVGEGT. V was cut by 7 bases and J by 4 bases, with 17 bases left in between. The CDR3: CASIKPDQAYEQYF. DNA of the CDR3: TGTGCCAGCATTAAACCCGATCAGGCGTACGAGCAGTACTTC.

The rearrangement joins TRBV27 to TRBJ2-7, with a weak D call TRBD1 (6 bases). The CDR3 is made up of 15 amino acids. The germline V and J ends were trimmed by 0 bases and 2 bases, with 11 bases remaining between them. The V gene's germline CDR1 is MNHEY and CDR2 SMNVEV (reference sequence). The DNA of the CDR3 is TGTGCCAGCAGTTTATCTGAAGGACAGACCTACGAGCAGTACTTC. It translates to CASSLSEGQTYEQYF.

The gene calls are TRBV12-5 and TRBJ2-2; possible D gene TRBD1, 5 bases. The CDR3 contains 16 residues. Trimming shortened V by 4 bases and J by 2 bases, and 14 bases separated the two germline ends. The germline V gene has CDR1 LGHNT and CDR2 FRNRAP. CDR3 DNA sequence: TGTGCTAGTGGTTGGCAGGCCGGACAAAACACCGGGGAGCTGTTTTTT. Amino acids: CASGWQAGQNTGELFF.

The J gene is TRBJ2-1, the V gene TRBV30; the D gene is possibly TRBD1 (5 bases). Trimming took off 3 bases at V and 8 bases at J, with 11 bases between the two ends. The CDR3 is 12 residues long. The V gene's germline CDR1 is GTSNPN and CDR2 SVGIG (reference sequence). Here the CDR3 reads CAWRRQMDEQFF. Written as DNA, the CDR3 is TGTGCCTGGAGAAGACAGATGGATGAGCAGTTCTTC.

This chain links TRBV6-2 or TRBV6-3 with TRBJ2-1, with 8 bases fitting TRBD2. Germline-derived CDR1 and CDR2 are MNHEY and SVGEGT. After removal of 6 bases from V and 5 bases from J, the junction contained 12 bases not matched to a gene. CDR3 length: 16 amino acids. CDR3 sequence: CASSYRPAGEDNEQFF. DNA of the CDR3: TGTGCCAGCAGCTACCGTCCAGCGGGAGAGGACAATGAGCAGTTCTTC.